The 28 T cell receptor beta chains presented below share a single source sample, sequenced in a study of T cells after yellow fever vaccination. TCRdb re-analysed the 5' RACE reads in MiXCR, keeping a single row per CDR3 protein. The table records about 210,000 distinct CDR3 sequences, over 6.5% of them present only once. The source material was CD4+ T cells sorted from PBMCs, sampled on the day of the yellow fever booster vaccination. These TCRs come from a man younger than 45 who received the YFV17D yellow fever vaccine.

This clonotype was detected a few times. The rearrangement links TRBV7-2 to TRBJ2-5, with D hard to call. Germline lookup yields CDR1 SGHTA and CDR2 FQGNSA. V was shortened by 6 bases and J by 4 bases, with 9 bases between the two germline ends. The CDR3 totals 12 residues. In DNA form, the CDR3 reads TGTGCCAGCAGTACCTTCCGAGAGACCCAGTACTTC. This gives the protein CASSTFRETQYF. Full variable domain (missing parts from reference TRBV7-2 and TRBJ2-5): GAGVSQSPSNKVTEKGKDVELRCDPISGHTALYWYRQSLGQGLEFLIYFQGNSAPDKSGLPSDRFSAERTGGSVSTLTIQRTQQEDSAVYLCASSTFRETQYFGPGTRLLVL.

This clonotype was seen more than once but under ten times. The V and J genes are TRBV28 and TRBJ2-5; 10 nucleotides align to TRBD1. The CDR3 is made up of 16 amino acids. Per the germline V gene, CDR1 is MDHEN and CDR2 is SYDVKM. V lost 1 base and J lost 5; bases outside the gene matches: 7. The CDR3 DNA reads TGTGCCAGCAGTTTATTCGGACAGGGGGTAAGGGAGACCCAGTACTTC. It is translated as CASSLFGQGVRETQYF.

Note on this clonotype: A single base separates this from a much larger clone, so it may be a read error. This CDR3 is CASSTGWVTETQYF. As DNA, the CDR3 is TGTGCCAGCAGTACGGGCTGGGTTACAGAGACGCAGTATTTT. The chain recombines TRBV28 with TRBJ2-3; no clear D. The CDR3 spans 14 residues. The germline gives CDR1 MDHEN, CDR2 SYDVKM.

V usage is TRBV20-1 and J usage is TRBJ1-5; weak D call: TRBD1 (6 bases). V was cut by 0 bases and J by 5 bases, with 17 bases left in between. This CDR3 contains 16 residues. Germline-derived CDR1 and CDR2 are DFQATT and SNEGSKA (reference sequence). CDR3 in amino acids: CSAREKGPGVDQPQHF. The DNA of the CDR3 is TGCAGTGCTAGAGAAAAGGGGCCAGGGGTAGATCAGCCCCAGCATTTT.

V usage is TRBV5-1 and J usage is TRBJ2-2, with 8 bases aligning to TRBD2. Germline CDR1 reads SGHRS; CDR2 reads YFSETQ. Trimming cost V 0 bases and J 4 bases; bases outside gene matches: 5. CDR3 length: 16 amino acids. The CDR3 here is CASSLGALAATGELFF. The CDR3 bases are TGCGCCAGCAGCTTGGGTGCACTAGCGGCCACCGGGGAGCTGTTTTTT.

This clonotype was picked up many times. The chain links TRBV6-2 or TRBV6-3 to TRBJ2-1; D may be TRBD2 (6 bases). The CDR3 extends over 15 amino acids. V was trimmed by 3 bases and J by 0 bases, leaving 9 bases between them. CDR1 is MNHEY, CDR2 SVGEGT, per germline. The CDR3, as DNA: TGTGCCAGCAGTTATGGGGGAGGCTCCTACAATGAGCAGTTCTTC. Translation gives CASSYGGGSYNEQFF.

This clonotype was recorded many times. The chain uses TRBV2 and TRBJ2-1; 7 bases match TRBD2. V shed 7 bases and J 8 bases; nucleotides not matched to a gene: 14. This CDR3 has 15 residues. Germline V lookup: CDR1 SNHLY, CDR2 FYNNEI. CDR3 bases: TGTGCCAGCAAGCCCCTAGCGGTCCTTGGCTATGAGCAGTTCTTC. Translated: CASKPLAVLGYEQFF.

There are many counts of this clonotype. The genes are TRBV20-1 and TRBJ2-1; no reliable D call. V was clipped by 5 bases and J by 0 bases, with 11 bases between them. Germline CDR1 DFQATT, CDR2 SNEGSKA (reference sequence). There are 14 residues in the CDR3. The CDR3 nucleotides are TGCAGTGCTGTTAGGAAGACCTCCTACAATGAGCAGTTCTTC. This translates into CSAVRKTSYNEQFF.

This clonotype has only a few counts. The chain recombines TRBV7-6 with TRBJ2-3; 15 bases align to TRBD2. Germline CDR1 and CDR2: SGHVS and FNYEAQ. V lost 1 base, J lost 6 bases, and 5 bases stayed unmatched. The CDR3 extends over 17 amino acids. CDR3: CASSLGTSGRAGDTQYF. Here the CDR3 DNA reads TGTGCCAGCAGCTTAGGGACTAGCGGGAGGGCCGGGGATACGCAGTATTTT.

This clonotype was counted only a few times. This rearrangement joins TRBV27 to TRBJ2-7, with D tentatively TRBD1 (6 bases). The ends were cut back, 5 bases at V and 0 bases at J, with 14 bases in the middle. The germline V gene has CDR1 MNHEY and CDR2 SMNVEV (reference sequence). The CDR3 sequence is 15 residues long. The CDR3 reads CASSPRRGYSYEQYF. CDR3 DNA: TGTGCCAGCAGTCCCCGCAGGGGCTACTCCTACGAGCAGTACTTC.

The chain recombines TRBV4-1 with TRBJ2-1; 10 nucleotides line up with TRBD2. V lost 1 base, J lost 7 bases, and 4 bases stayed unmatched. The CDR3 runs 15 residues. The germline CDR1 and CDR2 sequences are MGHRA and YSYEKL. The CDR3 sequence is CASSQVSGRSNEQFF. The CDR3 nucleotides read TGCGCCAGCAGCCAAGTTAGCGGGAGGTCAAATGAGCAGTTCTTC.

As to this clonotype: At one end the junction does not follow the germline gene, possibly because of a read error. This rearrangement joins TRBV20-1 to TRBJ1-4; 10 bases are a match to TRBD1. Germline loops: CDR1 DFQATT, CDR2 SNEGSKA (reference sequence). This CDR3 is 15 amino acids long. The CDR3 is CSAEGQGNFNKKLFF. CDR3 nucleotide sequence: TGCAGTGCCGAGGGACAGGGGAACTTTAATAAAAAACTGTTTTTT.

This rearrangement joins TRBV5-6 to TRBJ2-2, with TRBD2 matching 8 bases. CDR1 and CDR2 from the germline V gene are SGHDT and YYEEEE. V shed 5 bases and J 6 bases; nucleotides not matched to a gene: 6. The CDR3 spans 14 residues. The CDR3 loop is CASSTGGPSGELFF. CDR3 in DNA: TGTGCCAGCAGTACGGGAGGGCCTTCCGGGGAGCTGTTTTTT.

This clonotype was detected many times. Written as DNA, the CDR3 is TGCAGCGTTGCTTCGTCGAACACTGAAGCTTTCTTT. Protein: CSVASSNTEAFF. This sequence joins TRBV29-1 and TRBJ1-1, with D unclear. The V gene's germline CDR1 is SQVTM and CDR2 ANQGSEA. This CDR3 comprises 12 residues. Trimming stripped 4 bases from V and 1 base from J, with 7 bases between.

As DNA, the CDR3 is TGTGCCAGCAGCTTAAGGCCAGGGGGCGCGGGAGGCTATGGCTACACCTTC. It encodes CASSLRPGGAGGYGYTF. This sequence joins TRBV7-7 and TRBJ1-2; TRBD1 aligns across 8 bases. The CDR3 covers 17 residues. Germline values: CDR1 SSHAT, CDR2 FNYEAQ (reference sequence). After removal of 2 bases from V and 4 bases from J, the junction contained 12 bases not matched to a gene.

Turning to this clonotype: Germline and junction disagree at one end, which may indicate a read error. DNA for the CDR3: TGCTGTGCTAGAGTGGGGGTAGCGGGATACTCCTACAATGAGCAGTTCTTC. Translation gives CCARVGVAGYSYNEQFF. The rearrangement links TRBV20-1 to TRBJ2-1, with TRBD2 identical over 8 bases. This CDR3 has 17 amino acids. Germline CDR1 reads DFQATT; CDR2 reads SNEGSKA (reference sequence).

This clonotype was detected many times. This chain connects TRBV6-5 to TRBJ2-3, with unresolved D. Germline V gives CDR1 MNHEY, CDR2 SVGAGI. V was trimmed by 2 bases and J by 4 bases, leaving 13 bases between them. The CDR3 is made up of 15 amino acids. The CDR3 DNA is TGTGCCAGCAGTTACAGGGCTGGGGTAGCAGATACGCAGTATTTT. Its protein product is CASSYRAGVADTQYF.

This clonotype showed up many times. The chain recombines TRBV4-2 with TRBJ2-5, with TRBD2 matching 10 bases. The germline CDR1 and CDR2 sequences are LGHNA and YNFKEQ. Trimming cost V 4 bases and J 4 bases; bases outside gene matches: 18. The CDR3 has 19 amino acids. The CDR3 reads CASSPLSASGSVGGETQYF. The CDR3 DNA is TGTGCCAGCAGCCCCCTGAGCGCTAGCGGGAGTGTCGGGGGAGAGACCCAGTACTTC.

This clonotype was recorded a few times. The chain combines TRBV6-1 with TRBJ2-6; D may be TRBD1 (6 bases). The germline CDR1 and CDR2 sequences are MNHNS and SASEGT. This CDR3 has 18 amino acids. The V end was cut by 6 bases, the J end by 0 bases, with 18 bases between. The CDR3 loop reads CASRRAGTSDSGANVLTF. In DNA form, the CDR3 reads TGTGCCAGCAGGCGAGCCGGGACATCGGACTCTGGGGCCAACGTCCTGACTTTC.

This clonotype was seen repeatedly, ten times or more. V is TRBV12-3 or TRBV12-4 and J is TRBJ2-7, with D possibly being TRBD1 (6 bases). This CDR3 region has 14 residues. Between the trimmed V and J ends, which lost 5 bases and 5 bases, there was a span of 16 bases. CDR3 bases: TGTGCCAGCAGTCCTCAGGGGCGGCGAAACGAGCAGTACTTC. Translation gives CASSPQGRRNEQYF.

This clonotype was recorded at least ten times. This chain uses TRBV11-2 with TRBJ2-7; 11 nucleotides agree with TRBD2. The junction had 5 bases not matched to a gene; V was cut back by 0 bases and J by 4 bases. The length of the CDR3 is 16 residues. Per germline, CDR1 SGHAT and CDR2 FQNNGV. DNA of the CDR3: TGTGCCAGCAGCTTAGATCTTGGGACTAGCGGATACGAGCAGTACTTC. Amino acid sequence: CASSLDLGTSGYEQYF.

This clonotype was seen ten or more times. The chain has TRBV20-1 and TRBJ2-1, with TRBD2 identical over 9 bases. The CDR3 is made up of 13 amino acids. CDR1 is DFQATT, CDR2 SNEGSKA, per germline (reference sequence). J was trimmed by 9 bases and V by 4 bases; bases with no gene match: 7. Here the CDR3 reads CSAIDGGRAEQFF. CDR3 in DNA: TGCAGTGCTATCGACGGCGGGAGGGCTGAGCAGTTCTTC.

This clonotype was seen many times. V usage is TRBV20-1 and J usage is TRBJ2-1, with no clear D. Per the germline V gene, CDR1 is DFQATT and CDR2 is SNEGSKA (reference sequence). V lost 4 bases, J lost 4 bases, and 17 bases lay in between. The CDR3 spans 15 residues. CDR3 in amino acids: CSAKGPPGGYNEQFF. The CDR3 DNA reads TGCAGTGCTAAAGGCCCTCCGGGTGGGTACAATGAGCAGTTCTTC.

The CDR3 coding sequence is TGCGCCAGCAGCCCTAGGGACAGCCCGAACACTGAAGCTTTCTTT. This encodes CASSPRDSPNTEAFF. This chain connects TRBV5-1 to TRBJ1-1, with TRBD1 matching 7 bases. J lost 1 base, V lost 4 bases, and 7 bases had no gene match. Germline loops: CDR1 SGHRS, CDR2 YFSETQ. CDR3 length equals 15 residues.

This clonotype was seen a handful of times. The chain is built from TRBV7-8 and TRBJ1-1, with a weak D call TRBD1 (5 bases). Per germline, CDR1 SGHVS and CDR2 FQNEAQ. The length of the CDR3 is 15 residues. Trimming left V 4 bases short and J 0 bases short, with 12 bases between. For the CDR3, the DNA is TGTGCCAGCAGCTCCAAGGACACCTTGAACACTGAAGCTTTCTTT. Residues: CASSSKDTLNTEAFF.

The V gene is TRBV5-6, the J gene TRBJ2-7; 7 nucleotides align to TRBD1. The CDR3 runs 17 residues. The germline V gene encodes CDR1 SGHDT and CDR2 YYEEEE. Trimming removed 0 bases from V and 1 base from J; junction bases left unmatched: 10. CDR3 sequence reads: CASSLGIDRVMSYEQYF. In nucleotides, the CDR3 is TGTGCCAGCAGCTTGGGGATCGACAGGGTCATGTCCTACGAGCAGTACTTC.

This clonotype was seen many times. The chain uses TRBV5-1 and TRBJ2-5; no firm D call. V lost 2 bases and J 2 bases, leaving 10 bases between the germline ends. CDR3 size: 14 residues. Germline-derived CDR1 and CDR2 are SGHRS and YFSETQ. The DNA of the CDR3 is TGCGCCAGCAGCTTATTGGCGGCACAAGAGACCCAGTACTTC. This codes for CASSLLAAQETQYF. The whole variable domain, remainder taken from reference TRBV5-1 and TRBJ2-5, is KAGVTQTPRYLIKTRGQQVTLSCSPISGHRSVSWYQQTPGQGLQFLFEYFSETQRNKGNFPGRFSGRQFSNSRSEMNVSTLELGDSALYLCASSLLAAQETQYFGPGTRLLVL.

This clonotype was observed at least ten times. CDR3 protein: CSAIRQAGGVKETQYF. As DNA, the CDR3 is TGCAGTGCTATTCGTCAAGCGGGAGGCGTTAAAGAGACCCAGTACTTC. The chain combines TRBV20-1 with TRBJ2-5; 9 bases align to TRBD2. Germline V gives CDR1 DFQATT, CDR2 SNEGSKA (reference sequence). J was trimmed by 3 bases and V by 4 bases; bases with no gene match: 12. The CDR3 extends over 16 amino acids.